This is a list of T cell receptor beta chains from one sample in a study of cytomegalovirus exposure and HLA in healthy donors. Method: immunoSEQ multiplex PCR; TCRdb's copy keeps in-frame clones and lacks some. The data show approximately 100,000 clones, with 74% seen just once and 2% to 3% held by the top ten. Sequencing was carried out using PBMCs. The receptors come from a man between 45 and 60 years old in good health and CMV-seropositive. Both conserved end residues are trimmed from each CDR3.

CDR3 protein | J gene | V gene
ASRMSSGNTIY | TRBJ1-3 | TRBV5-6
AWSLGQGGSPLH | TRBJ1-6 | TRBV30
ASSPQWGTGGTIY | TRBJ1-3 | TRBV28
ASTSDRLIYGYT | TRBJ1-2 | TRBV19
ASSPQSGRDGEQY | TRBJ2-7 | TRBV7-3
ASRIREQY | TRBJ2-7 | TRBV2
ASSSDRYYEQY | TRBJ2-7 | TRBV7-2
ASSLSIGGEQF | TRBJ2-1 | TRBV27
ATSRDLQRGNTIY | TRBJ1-3 | TRBV15
ASSVPPVRVTSTDTQY | TRBJ2-3 | TRBV9
AATGASNQPQH | TRBJ1-5 | TRBV6-1
ASKDERGAGSSYEQY | TRBJ2-7 | TRBV2
ASSLGGGQPQH | TRBJ1-5 | TRBV7-2
AWSPTGGRYEQY | TRBJ2-7 | TRBV30
ASSWGGDSEAF | TRBJ1-1 | TRBV5-1
ASSVTGEAF | TRBJ1-1 | TRBV25-1
ASRNRQGSDEQY | TRBJ2-7 | TRBV19
ASRETSGSEYEQY | TRBJ2-7 | TRBV6-1
ASSGQEGDEQF | TRBJ2-1 | TRBV2
ASSLGTSGDRELF | TRBJ2-2 | TRBV5-6
ASSYGQGSYSGNTIY | TRBJ1-3 | TRBV5-1
ARRQGQNTEAF | TRBJ1-1 | TRBV10-3
ASGRQGDWEKLF | TRBJ1-4 | TRBV10-2
ASTQDRGYTGELF | TRBJ2-2 | TRBV2
ASSLQLRGGNEKLF | TRBJ1-4 | TRBV5-1
ASSGTSVKNIQY | TRBJ2-4 | TRBV6-1
ASSQDYSQGTEAF | TRBJ1-1 | TRBV4-1
AWGGYSGELF | TRBJ2-2 | TRBV30
ASSLVGTDSGNTIY | TRBJ1-3 | TRBV5-6
ASSVGGTGGGEQY | TRBJ2-7 | TRBV9
ASRQYSPLH | TRBJ1-6 | TRBV2
ASSAGISNQPQH | TRBJ1-5 | TRBV11-2
ASSSGTVGNEQF | TRBJ2-1 | TRBV5-1
ASSPNSNEQF | TRBJ2-1 | TRBV19
ASKGHTGGSDTQY | TRBJ2-3 | TRBV27
ASSNIAGGYYEQY | TRBJ2-7 | TRBV19
ASIGSGGRGNEQY | TRBJ2-7 | TRBV2
ASTPQGVWEKLF | TRBJ1-4 | TRBV6-6
SGAEGTNTEAF | TRBJ1-1 | TRBV29-1
ASSDRGKNNEQF | TRBJ2-1 | TRBV6-1
ASSAQGSPYEQY | TRBJ2-7 | TRBV5-4
ASSQDRPGVGGGYT | TRBJ1-2 | TRBV4-1
ASSLSGLAASTDTQY | TRBJ2-3 | TRBV5-1
SVDLAGGGEQY | TRBJ2-7 | TRBV29-1
ASSFDRGFYEQY | TRBJ2-7 | TRBV10-2
ASSSQTSGAYNEQF | TRBJ2-1 | TRBV13
ASSPTGSNYGYT | TRBJ1-2 | TRBV19
ASAGTAYEQY | TRBJ2-7 | TRBV23-1
ASSVMSGYT | TRBJ1-2 | TRBV6-1
ASSYRGDTGELF | TRBJ2-2 | TRBV2
ASSLEGTVAYEQY | . | TRBV5-1
ASSPYAGTEGTEAF | TRBJ1-1 | TRBV7-8
ASSSLPGQGSHNEQF | TRBJ2-1 | TRBV7-6
ASSQDYGQGRPEAF | TRBJ1-1 | TRBV4-2